The 14 T cell receptor beta chains below come from one sample, sequenced in a study of blood T cell repertoires in COVID-19. Some clones are missing from TCRdb's copy, which holds only in-frame ones; the method was immunoSEQ multiplex PCR. This table holds 120,000 to 150,000 clones, approximately 87% found once. The sequenced sample was peripheral blood. The receptors were sampled from an elderly man with acute or convalescent COVID-19.

This chain's CDR3 is CASTSPGTDINEQYF. The CDR3 DNA sequence: TGTGCCAGCACCTCCCCCGGGACAGACATCAACGAGCAGTACTTC. This chain uses TRBV28 with TRBJ2-7; 7 bases map to TRBD1. The CDR3 runs 15 residues. The trim removed 7 bases at V and 5 bases at J, leaving 14 bases unmatched. Germline values: CDR1 MDHEN, CDR2 SYDVKM.

The chain couples TRBV5-1 to TRBJ2-7, with a weak D call TRBD1 (5 bases). Trimming cost V 1 base and J 0 bases, with 8 bases left between them. The CDR3 is 14 residues long. Germline V gene lookup returns CDR1 SGHRS and CDR2 YFSETQ. The CDR3 here is CASSLSTDSYEQYF. The CDR3 bases are TGCGCCAGCAGCTTGTCGACAGACTCCTACGAGCAGTACTTC.

V gene TRBV6-1 combines with J gene TRBJ2-3, with D possibly matching TRBD1 (5 bases). The DNA end favors TRBJ1-5, so the J call may be wrong. Germline assignment: CDR1 MNHNS and CDR2 SASEGT. This CDR3 region has 15 residues. CDR3 DNA sequence: TGTGCCAGCAGTGAAGGTTGGGAAGGGGTGGCCCTACAGCATTTT. Protein product: CASSEGWEGVALQHF.

This clone was observed a few times. This CDR3 is CASSSAGTYNEQFF. Here the CDR3 DNA reads TGTGCCAGCAGCTCCGCGGGTACCTACAATGAGCAGTTCTTC. This chain joins TRBV7-3 and TRBJ2-1, with D possibly TRBD2 on 5 matching bases. Germline values: CDR1 SGHTA, CDR2 FQGTGA. Trimming shortened V by 4 bases and J by 2 bases, and 9 bases separated the two germline ends. The CDR3 extends over 14 amino acids. Filled out from reference TRBV7-3 and TRBJ2-1, the complete variable domain reads GAGVSQTPSNKVTEKGKYVELRCDPISGHTALYWYRQSLGQGPEFLIYFQGTGAADDSGLPNDRFFAVRPEGSVSTLKIQRTERGDSAVYLCASSSAGTYNEQFFGPGTRLTVL.

The gene calls are TRBV7-8 and TRBJ2-5; D may be TRBD1 (5 bases). Germline-derived CDR1 and CDR2 are SGHVS and FQNEAQ. Deletions cut 2 bases from V and 7 bases from J, with 5 bases between. The CDR3 consists of 11 residues. CDR3 region: CASSLQGTQYF. The CDR3 DNA sequence: TGTGCCAGCAGCTTACAGGGGACCCAGTACTTC.

The chain is built from TRBV5-1 and TRBJ1-6; D not certain. Trimming shortened V by 4 bases and J by 6 bases, and 11 bases separated the two germline ends. The germline V gene has CDR1 SGHRS and CDR2 YFSETQ. The CDR3 spans 14 residues. CDR3 DNA: TGCGCCAGCAGCGTAGAGCTACGTAATTCACCCCTCCACTTT. This codes for CASSVELRNSPLHF. Together with reference TRBV5-1 and TRBJ1-6, the CDR3 gives the full variable domain: KAGVTQTPRYLIKTRGQQVTLSCSPISGHRSVSWYQQTPGQGLQFLFEYFSETQRNKGNFPGRFSGRQFSNSRSEMNVSTLELGDSALYLCASSVELRNSPLHFGNGTRLTVT.

The table lists this clone with a few counts. The CDR3 DNA follows: TGTGCCAGCAGTTATGGAACAACAGGGGTCAACAATCAGCCCCAGCATTTT. Translation: CASSYGTTGVNNQPQHF. The V gene is TRBV6-2 or TRBV6-3, the J gene TRBJ1-5, with 7 nucleotides matching TRBD1. Germline lookup yields CDR1 MNHEY and CDR2 SVGEGT. Trimming cost V 3 bases and J 3 bases; bases outside gene matches: 11. This CDR3 has 17 residues.

The chain combines TRBV28 with TRBJ2-7; D gene uncertain. Trimming took 6 bases from V and 3 from J, leaving 6 bases between them. Germline V gene lookup returns CDR1 MDHEN and CDR2 SYDVKM. The CDR3 is 11 amino acids. The CDR3: CASRVDYEQYF. The CDR3 coding sequence is TGTGCCAGCAGGGTAGACTACGAGCAGTACTTC.

This chain uses TRBV7-2 with TRBJ2-1, with D perhaps matching TRBD2 (6 bases). Germline assignment: CDR1 SGHTA and CDR2 FQGNSA. V lost 0 bases to trimming and J lost 1 base, with 7 bases between them. The CDR3 is 15 residues long. Written as DNA, the CDR3 is TGTGCCAGCAGCTTAGCCCTAGCGTCCTACAATGAGCAGTTCTTC. This encodes CASSLALASYNEQFF.

V is TRBV6-1 and J is TRBJ1-5; TRBD1 agrees at 7 bases. Germline V gene data show CDR1 as MNHNS and CDR2 as SASEGT. Trimming removed 3 bases from V and 2 bases from J; junction bases left unmatched: 7. This CDR3 spans 16 amino acids. The CDR3 DNA sequence: TGTGCCAGCAGTGAGCTAGGGGGCTTGGGCAATCAGCCCCAGCATTTT. Translated, it gives CASSELGGLGNQPQHF.

V gene TRBV4-1 combines with J gene TRBJ2-5, with D possibly being TRBD1 (5 bases). V was pared by 2 bases and J by 3 bases, with 16 bases between. This CDR3 comprises 16 residues. Germline loops: CDR1 MGHRA, CDR2 YSYEKL. The CDR3 bases are TGCGCCAGCAGCCAACACCCCAGGTTAGGGGAAGAGACCCAGTACTTC. Translation gives CASSQHPRLGEETQYF.

This clone was seen just once. The gene calls are TRBV18 and TRBJ1-2, with D maybe TRBD1 (5 bases). This CDR3 spans 13 amino acids. V lost 5 bases to trimming and J lost 5 bases, with 12 bases between them. Germline CDR1 and CDR2: KGHSH and LQKENI. DNA for the CDR3: TGTGCCAGCTCAACCCAGGGACTTTATGGCTACACCTTC. Its translation is CASSTQGLYGYTF.

The chain has TRBV2 and TRBJ1-5; 7 nucleotides align to TRBD1. CDR1 and CDR2 from the germline V gene are SNHLY and FYNNEI. This CDR3 has 15 residues. Germline trimming cut 3 bases from V and 9 bases from J; bases unmatched to any gene: 11. Here the CDR3 reads CASSEAGAQGGPQHF. As DNA, the CDR3 is TGTGCCAGCAGTGAGGCAGGGGCCCAGGGGGGGCCCCAGCATTTT.

The chain joins TRBV24-1 to TRBJ1-2; D may be TRBD1 (5 bases). CDR3 length: 16 residues. V was clipped by 5 bases and J by 3 bases, with 18 bases between them. Germline V lookup: CDR1 KGHDR, CDR2 SFDVKD. The CDR3 protein is CATSAAAAGKDYGYTF. The CDR3 coding sequence is TGTGCCACCAGTGCCGCCGCCGCAGGGAAGGACTATGGCTACACCTTC.